This T cell receptor beta chain was identified during a study of OX40 agonist ivuxolimab in advanced cancers. Looking at the study overall: It was permissible to have had prior anti-PD-1, anti-PD-L1 or anti-CTLA-4 therapy, and under 45% had some.

Autoimmune disease history or systemic immunosuppression was exclusionary. Study-wide results and limits: Clonal expansion was seen in CD4+ and CD8+ blood T cells by week 6 at 0.1 to 3.0 mg/kg.

In the case of this clone: Its antigen is not identified.

Produced via immunoSEQ multiplex PCR; TCRdb's table is partial and in-frame only. Of about 70,000 clones in the sample, about 91% were seen once. With V trimmed by 2 bases and J by 7 bases, 3 bases remained unmatched. Germline V gene data show CDR1 as SGDLS and CDR2 as YYNGEE. CDR3 size: 14 residues. Sequenced material: CD4+ or CD8+ T cells sorted from blood, taken in a trial of the OX40 agonist ivuxolimab. V gene TRBV9 combines with J gene TRBJ1-5; TRBD1 matches at 10 bases. The source is an adult with an advanced solid tumor such as melanoma, head and neck, liver or kidney cancer. CDR3 amino acids: CASSVGTGVQPQHF. Written as DNA, the CDR3 is TGTGCCAGCAGCGTGGGGACAGGGGTCCAGCCCCAGCATTTT.